This T cell receptor beta chain is from a study of cytomegalovirus exposure and HLA in healthy donors. Study information: Under 90% of 300 to 450 genotyped donors fell in the Caucasian-associated ancestry cluster. Regarding the study as a whole: The authors later found TCR association rates varying by HLA locus, with DRB1 most and HLA-C fewest. Researchers reported from a later analysis that most CMV-associated TCR beta chains appeared HLA-restricted. TCR beta sequences reportedly predicted the HLA-A and HLA-B alleles of most subjects accurately.

This CDR3 spans 14 amino acids. The germline V and J ends were trimmed by 10 bases and 5 bases, with 20 bases remaining between them. The germline V gene encodes CDR1 MNHNS and CDR2 SASEGT. The PCR ran on 60 Vbeta and 13 Jbeta primers. Using immunoSEQ multiplex PCR, the repertoire was profiled, and TCRdb retains in-frame clones only, with some absent. The sample contains approximately 100,000 clones, 74% of which appear only once. Comments on this clone: Its antigen remains unknown.

The genes are TRBV6-1 and TRBJ1-1; D uncertain. Sequencing was done on a sample of PBMCs. The sequence derives from a man aged 50 or older in good health and CMV-seropositive. The CDR3, as DNA: TGTGCCATCAACGAATCTCCCCCGAGGACTGAAGCTTTCTTT. Translating gives CAINESPPRTEAFF.